This T cell receptor (beta chain) stems from a study of blood T cell repertoires in COVID-19. Sequencing used immunoSEQ multiplex PCR; TCRdb keeps in-frame clones, though not all of them. The sample holds over 200,000 clones; approximately 90% are singletons and the top ten take roughly 15%. Either two negative PCRs, clearance, or symptom resolution qualified Cohort 3 donors as recovered. The germline V and J ends were trimmed by 3 bases and 7 bases, with 16 bases remaining between them. The germline V gene encodes CDR1 LGHDT and CDR2 YNNKEL (reference sequence). This CDR3 spans 14 amino acids. The source of this sequence is a man between 18 and 35 years old who had recovered from COVID-19. Sequences were obtained from PBMCs or T cells enriched from blood (not recorded which). The rearrangement uses TRBV3-1 (or the pseudogene TRBV3-2) and TRBJ2-7; a weak D match, TRBD1 (8 bases). For the CDR3, the DNA is TGTGCCAGCAGCCATGGCACAGGGGGGGGAGAGCAGTACTTC. As protein: CASSHGTGGGEQYF.